This TCR beta chain derives from a study of blood T cell repertoires in COVID-19. The wider study: There were acute and convalescent COVID-19 samples, and they came from the United States, Italy and Spain.

Profiling relied on immunoSEQ multiplex PCR, and the TCRdb table lists in-frame clones only, not all of them. The sample has just over 250,000 clones; more than 90% are singletons. The Seattle site enrolled patients during active infection and followed them longitudinally. CDR1 and CDR2 (germline): SGHTA, FQGTGA. Deletions cut 2 bases from V and 4 bases from J, with 8 bases between. CDR3 length equals 13 residues. The receptor was isolated from a person aged 18 to 30 with COVID-19, enrolled during active disease. The sample taken for sequencing was peripheral blood. The chain links TRBV7-3 to TRBJ1-1, with D tentatively TRBD1 (6 bases). The CDR3 nucleotides are TGTGCCAGCAGCTTACGACAGGCCACTGAAGCTTTCTTT. Translating gives CASSLRQATEAFF. The full variable domain, with the rest looked up from reference TRBV7-3 and TRBJ1-1, is GAGVSQTPSNKVTEKGKYVELRCDPISGHTALYWYRQSLGQGPEFLIYFQGTGAADDSGLPNDRFFAVRPEGSVSTLKIQRTERGDSAVYLCASSLRQATEAFFGQGTRLTVV.